This TCR beta chain derives from a study of CD8 T cells in ankylosing spondylitis. Regarding the study as a whole: Several highly homologous variants made up a TCR beta motif that seemed to typify ankylosing spondylitis blood.

MiXCR, run by TCRdb on the 5' RACE reads, gives a single entry per CDR3 protein. Among fewer than 400,000 distinct CDR3 sequences listed, about a fifth were seen once. On this clonotype: No antigen is known for it.

The CDR3 contains 13 residues. V was shortened by 1 base and J by 8 bases, with 11 bases between the two germline ends. The germline gives CDR1 SEHNR, CDR2 FQNEAQ (reference sequence). J is TRBJ1-2 and V is TRBV7-9; D is unclear. The specimen sequenced was blood, either unsorted or a sorted T cell fraction (not recorded which). The receptor was isolated from a male donor with ankylosing spondylitis. The CDR3 sequence: CASSLEVQEGYTF. CDR3 sequence (DNA): TGTGCCAGCAGCTTAGAGGTCCAAGAGGGCTACACCTTC.